The subject of this entry is one TCR beta chain. Possible read error: a much larger clone is one base away. This sample is drawn from a study of molecular identifiers for immune sequencing clone quantification. TCRdb ran MiXCR on the PCR reads and lists one entry per CDR3 protein. Counted here are roughly 300,000 distinct CDR3 sequences, about 23% occurring once; the ten biggest clones make up 0.74%. The CDR3 covers 12 residues. Per the germline V gene, CDR1 is SEHNR and CDR2 is FQNEAQ (reference sequence). Sequencing input: naive CD8+ T cells from blood, with Jurkat cell RNA spiked in. Indicated subset: FACS-sorted CD8+CD4-CCR7+CD45RA+ naive T cells. The chain has TRBV7-9 and TRBJ1-1; D call uncertain. The receptor was isolated from a human donor in good health. Some libraries in this study had Jurkat cell RNA spiked in. The chain's CDR3 is CAGRPSNTEAFF. The CDR3 DNA reads as TGTGCCGGCAGGCCCTCGAACACTGAAGCTTTCTTT.